The T cell receptor (beta chain) under discussion was sequenced for a study of cytomegalovirus exposure and HLA in healthy donors. Overall study context: The 120 or so validation repertoires used a platform that matched the one used for the approximately 700 first-cohort repertoires, as a later analysis reported.

Method: immunoSEQ multiplex PCR; TCRdb's copy keeps in-frame clones and lacks some. Seen here are 80,000 to 100,000 clones, approximately 84% observed once, and the top ten hold around 6%. The germline V gene encodes CDR1 MNHEY and CDR2 SMNVEV (reference sequence). This CDR3 is 19 amino acids long. V lost 1 base and J lost 4; bases outside the gene matches: 13. Input material: PBMCs. The rearrangement uses TRBV27 and TRBJ2-1; 10 nucleotides match TRBD2. This sequence was found in a man younger than 35 in good health and CMV-seropositive. The CDR3 DNA reads TGTGCCAGCAGTTTATGGGCTAGCGGGGGATTTCGCAGTTACAATGAGCAGTTCTTC. The encoded protein is CASSLWASGGFRSYNEQFF.